This T cell receptor beta chain appears in the sequencing data of a study of Ad26.COV2.S vaccination and SARS-CoV-2 variants (dated by TCRdb to about 2021). The study in broad terms: Donors in the vaccine arm were drawn from COV1001, a multicentre, randomized, double-blind, placebo-controlled phase I-IIa trial testing Ad26.COV2.S in healthy adults. Ad26.COV2.S was given intramuscularly at 5x10^10 or 1x10^11 viral particles, as a single shot or as two shots 56 days apart. The specificity and breadth of SARS-CoV-2-reactive T cell receptors after Ad26.COV2.S vaccination were assessed by TCRbeta repertoire sequencing. A total of approximately 30 samples were included in the TCR-sequenced set, comprising about 20 Ad26.COV2.S vaccine recipients, 5 placebo recipients and 8 SARS-CoV-2 convalescent individuals. Trial participants were randomized into five groups of five: low-dose or high-dose Ad26.COV2.S given once or twice, or placebo on both occasions. Investigators remained blinded to trial group allocation during experiments and outcome assessment.

The study at large found these results: Spike-specific TCR breadth was higher in Ad26.COV2.S recipients than in placebo recipients (P = 0.0014). The study was not powered to compare responses between vaccine doses or regimens. Vaccine and placebo recipients had comparable non-spike TCR breadth, which fits with the vaccine containing only spike. The authors noted that total T cell responses may have been underestimated by the TCR breadth and depth analyses. Substantial breadth of spike-specific CD8+ and CD4+ T cell responses was reported after vaccination.

The treatment or condition label, read with the paper, signifies: around 19 received Ad26.COV2.S at low or high dose, single or two shots; 5 received placebo; per-sample allocation not given. For vaccine and placebo recipients, the sequenced repertoires came from samples collected on day 63 after the first injection. Cohort 1b enrolled 20 to 30 adults aged 18-55 years at a single site in Boston, USA, between 29 July and 7 August 2020. Ad26.COV2.S consisted of a replication-incompetent adenovirus type 26 vector by which a prefusion-stabilized SARS-CoV-2 spike protein from the original Wuhan strain was expressed. In regard to this clone: Which antigen it targets is not known. Per-base qualities were not stored, and no clone one base away is much larger.

The CDR3, from cysteine to phenylalanine, totals 15 residues. CDR3 DNA only is kept here, 45 bases in frame from base 1. CDR1 SGHRS and CDR2 YFSETQ are derived from the germline V gene. V ends up 0 bases short and J 6 bases short, with an unmatched junction base count of 3. TCRbeta CDR3 regions were sequenced with the immunoSEQ Assay. After extraction, genomic DNA underwent amplification by bias-controlled multiplex PCR, followed by high-throughput sequencing. In the original analysis: To quantify the absolute abundance of every unique TCRbeta CDR3 region, sequences were collapsed and filtered. Usable DNA was measured by amplifying reference genes present in all nucleated cells, and TCRbeta template counts were normalized to that usable DNA to estimate T cell fraction. Repertoire TCRs were annotated as SARS-CoV-2-specific when V gene, CDR3 amino acid sequence and J gene were exactly matched to a known reactive TCR set. The reference SARS-CoV-2 TCR set was derived from MIRA and filtered for enrichment in COVID-19-positive ImmuneCODE repertoires, a step that removed public or cross-reactive TCRs. Using the MIRA antigens, annotated TCRs were further analysed by specific ORF or by position within an ORF. Breadth was defined as the number of annotated unique rearrangements divided by the total number of unique productive rearrangements, and depth was defined as the summed frequency of the annotated unique rearrangements. Two-sided Wilcoxon rank-sum tests were used to compare TCR breadth between groups. The clones in this table, taken by TCRdb from immuneACCESS, are in-frame only. Not every clone is retained; where verified, under half of the shortfall comes from an unresolved V gene, and the cause of the rest is unknown. Clonal size and the V and J genes are those of that table, whereas D and trimming came from the DNA. The sample table shows some 390,000 clones, and roughly nine tenths are seen once. The ten largest clones take up approximately 3.7% of the sample.

Source: peripheral blood, taken in a trial of Ad26.COV2.S vaccine versus placebo. The sequence derives from a person between 18 and 60 years old who received the Ad26.COV2.S COVID-19 vaccine or a placebo. The receptor chain draws on TRBV5-1 and TRBJ2-1; 10 junctional bases match TRBD2. The nucleotide sequence reads as follows: TGCGCCAGCAGCTTGGTGTCTAGCGGGGGCAATGAGCAGTTCTTC. Translated, this gives CASSLVSSGGNEQFF.